This TCR beta chain was documented in a study of blood T cell repertoires in COVID-19. Seattle patients were enrolled during active infection and followed longitudinally. Some clones are missing from TCRdb's copy, which holds only in-frame ones; the method was immunoSEQ multiplex PCR. In the table there are 300,000 to 400,000 clones, roughly 90% of which are singletons. The CDR3 is 15 residues long. V was pared by 5 bases and J by 1 base, with 15 bases between. CDR1 is MDHEN and CDR2 is SYDVKM in the germline V gene. Source material: peripheral blood. J is TRBJ2-7 and V is TRBV28, with D perhaps matching TRBD2 (6 bases). The clonotype comes from a woman in her sixties or seventies with COVID-19, enrolled during active disease. The CDR3 bases are TGTGCCAGCAGTCCGCGGGACGGGGGTTCCTACGAGCAGTACTTC. Translation: CASSPRDGGSYEQYF. Full variable domain (missing parts from reference TRBV28 and TRBJ2-7): DVKVTQSSRYLVKRTGEKVFLECVQDMDHENMFWYRQDPGLGLRLIYFSYDVKMKEKGDIPEGYSVSREKKERFSLILESASTNQTSMYLCASSPRDGGSYEQYFGPGTRLTVT.